One and the same sample provided the 32 T cell receptor beta chains below, sequenced in a study of identifying expanded T cells in peripheral blood. TCRdb keeps only in-frame clones here, not all; method: immunoSEQ multiplex PCR. The data hold approximately 100,000 clones, with more than 85% observed a single time. The source material was blood. These receptors were obtained from a person aged 18 to 75 in good health.

The rearrangement joins TRBV5-6 to TRBJ2-5; the D is unclear. Between the trimmed V and J ends, which lost 3 bases and 0 bases, there was a span of 0 bases. This CDR3 region has 11 residues. CDR1 and CDR2 from the germline V gene are SGHDT and YYEEEE. The DNA of the CDR3 is TGTGCCAGCAGCTACCAAGAGACCCAGTACTTC. The encoded protein is CASSYQETQYF.

The chain is built from TRBV15 and TRBJ2-5; a weak D match, TRBD1 (7 bases). Trimming took 4 bases from V and 7 from J, leaving 13 bases between them. Germline-derived CDR1 and CDR2 are LNHNV and YYDKDF (reference sequence). There are 13 residues in the CDR3. The CDR3 protein is CATSIRQGGTQYF. The DNA of the CDR3 is TGTGCCACCAGCATCAGACAGGGAGGGACCCAGTACTTC.

This chain uses TRBV5-6 with TRBJ1-2; TRBD1 is a possible D gene (5 bases). The CDR3 covers 15 residues. The germline V gene has CDR1 SGHDT and CDR2 YYEEEE. V was shortened by 0 bases and J by 7 bases, with 16 bases between the two germline ends. Here the CDR3 reads CASSLVQGPRGGYTF. The CDR3 DNA sequence: TGTGCCAGCAGCTTGGTGCAGGGACCTCGAGGTGGCTACACCTTC.

The gene calls are TRBV4-2 and TRBJ2-5; D call uncertain. CDR3 length equals 16 residues. V was shortened by 0 bases and J by 4 bases, with 15 bases between the two germline ends. From germline, CDR1 is LGHNA and CDR2 YNFKEQ. Here the CDR3 reads CASSQDLMESGETQYF. The DNA for the CDR3 is TGTGCCAGCAGCCAAGATCTGATGGAATCGGGAGAGACCCAGTACTTC.

This clone was counted a single time. The rearrangement uses TRBV7-2 and TRBJ1-5; possible D gene TRBD1, 5 bases. Trimming took off 2 bases at V and 0 bases at J, with 8 bases between the two ends. The CDR3 loop spans 15 amino acids. CDR1 and CDR2 from the germline V gene are SGHTA and FQGNSA. DNA of the CDR3: TGTGCCAGCAGCTTAAACAGGATTAGCAATCAGCCCCAGCATTTT. It is translated as CASSLNRISNQPQHF.

The genes are TRBV4-1 and TRBJ1-2, with 7 bases identical to TRBD1. V lost 3 bases, J lost 4 bases, and 5 bases stayed unmatched. This CDR3 is 14 amino acids long. CDR1 MGHRA and CDR2 YSYEKL come from the germline V gene. The CDR3 nucleotides are TGCGCCAGCAGCCACGGGACAGCAGCCTATGGCTACACCTTC. Translating it yields CASSHGTAAYGYTF.

The CDR3, as DNA: TGTGCCAGCGGACCCACGGGGGGGGTCACAGATACGCAGTATTTT. This encodes CASGPTGGVTDTQYF. J is TRBJ2-3 and V is TRBV28, with TRBD2 matching 8 bases. The CDR3 contains 15 residues. V was pared by 8 bases and J by 2 bases, with 9 bases of the junction left unmatched. CDR1 is MDHEN, CDR2 SYDVKM, per germline.

A remark on this clone: The junction differs from germline at one of its ends, possibly a read error. The J gene is TRBJ2-7, the V gene TRBV5-1; D ambiguous. This CDR3 has 12 residues. Germline V gene lookup returns CDR1 SGHRS and CDR2 YFSETQ. In nucleotides, the CDR3 is TGCGCCAGCAGCTTGGGGGGTTACGGGCAGTACTTC. Its translation is CASSLGGYGQYF.

The V call is TRBV5-6, the J call TRBJ2-5; D is undetermined. Germline assignment: CDR1 SGHDT and CDR2 YYEEEE. V was clipped by 2 bases and J by 0 bases, with 11 bases between them. The CDR3 has 15 residues. In DNA, the CDR3 is TGTGCCAGCAGCTTAGACCTAACGGACCAAGAGACCCAGTACTTC. It specifies CASSLDLTDQETQYF.

CDR3 sequence reads: CASSARTGHTDTQYF. Written as DNA, the CDR3 is TGTGCCAGCAGCGCGAGGACAGGGCACACAGATACGCAGTATTTT. The chain is built from TRBV11-2 and TRBJ2-3; 8 bases are shared with TRBD1. This CDR3 contains 15 residues. J gave up 2 bases and V 5 bases, and 6 bases lay outside the gene matches. Germline V CDR1 and CDR2: SGHAT, FQNNGV.

V usage is TRBV6-1 and J usage is TRBJ2-2; D remains unclear. V dropped 2 bases and J dropped 0 bases, with 10 bases sitting between them. CDR1 and CDR2 from the germline V gene are MNHNS and SASEGT. This CDR3 spans 16 amino acids. As DNA, the CDR3 is TGTGCCAGCAGTGAATCCCCAGGACCGAACACCGGGGAGCTGTTTTTT. Translating it yields CASSESPGPNTGELFF.

V gene TRBV7-7 combines with J gene TRBJ2-2; 11 bases align to TRBD1. V lost 3 bases, J lost 7 bases, and 1 base stayed unmatched. The CDR3 runs 14 residues. From germline, CDR1 is SSHAT and CDR2 FNYEAQ (reference sequence). CDR3 DNA sequence: TGTGCCAGCAGCTTGGACAGGGGGCACGGGGAGCTGTTTTTT. It encodes CASSLDRGHGELFF. Full variable domain (rest looked up from reference TRBV7-7 and TRBJ2-2): GAGVSQSPRYKVTKRGQDVTLRCDPISSHATLYWYQQALGQGPEFLTYFNYEAQPDKSGLPSDRFSAERPEGSISTLTIQRTEQRDSAMYRCASSLDRGHGELFFGEGSRLTVL.

The chain combines TRBV6-6 with TRBJ2-7; D is perhaps TRBD2 (5 bases). Germline loops: CDR1 MNHNY, CDR2 SVGAGI (reference sequence). The CDR3 length is 15 residues. The V end was cut by 5 bases, the J end by 0 bases, with 14 bases between. The CDR3 DNA sequence: TGTGCCAGCAGTCCTTCCGGACTGAGCTCCTACGAGCAGTACTTC. It encodes CASSPSGLSSYEQYF.

This CDR3 reads CASNILTGGNEKLFF. The CDR3 DNA reads as TGTGCCAGCAACATACTAACGGGCGGTAATGAAAAACTGTTTTTT. J is TRBJ1-4 and V is TRBV4-2; D gene unclear. Looked up from germline, CDR1 is LGHNA and CDR2 is YNFKEQ. The CDR3 is 15 amino acids. V was clipped by 7 bases and J by 4 bases, with 16 bases between them.

The rearrangement uses TRBV4-3 and TRBJ1-2; D uncertain. Germline assignment: CDR1 LGHNA and CDR2 YSLEER. V was trimmed by 1 base and J by 1 base, leaving 7 bases between them. The CDR3 spans 14 residues. The CDR3 DNA is TGCGCCAGCAGCCAAGTATCCGTTAACTATGGCTACACCTTC. This translates into CASSQVSVNYGYTF.

The gene calls are TRBV19 and TRBJ1-1; possibly TRBD1 for D (5 bases). Trimming cost V 5 bases and J 1 base, with 20 bases left between them. Germline CDR1 reads LNHDA; CDR2 reads SQIVND (reference sequence). This CDR3 has 17 residues. CDR3 sequence: CASSLKTRDGWNTEAFF. Written as DNA, the CDR3 is TGTGCCAGTAGTCTAAAGACGAGGGACGGATGGAACACTGAAGCTTTCTTT.

The chain has TRBV9 and TRBJ2-5, with D perhaps TRBD1 (6 bases). Judging by the DNA end, TRBJ2-7 fits better; the J call may be wrong. The CDR3 totals 14 residues. Germline CDR1 reads SGDLS; CDR2 reads YYNGEE. DNA of the CDR3: TGTGCCAGCAGCGCCGGACAGCGCTCCTACGAGCAGTACTTC. As protein: CASSAGQRSYEQYF.

V usage is TRBV9 and J usage is TRBJ2-3, with 7 bases lining up with TRBD2. The CDR3 runs 15 residues. V lost 3 bases, J lost 0 bases, and 4 bases stayed unmatched. In germline, CDR1 is SGDLS, CDR2 YYNGEE. Here the CDR3 reads CASSAKGGSTDTQYF. CDR3 nucleotides: TGTGCCAGCAGCGCAAAGGGAGGGAGCACAGATACGCAGTATTTT. The full variable domain, in which reference TRBV9 and TRBJ2-3 provide the parts outside the CDR3, is DSGVTQTPKHLITATGQRVTLRCSPRSGDLSVYWYQQSLDQGLQFLIQYYNGEERAKGNILERFSAQQFPDLHSELNLSSLELGDSALYFCASSAKGGSTDTQYFGPGTRLTVL.

This chain joins TRBV7-9 and TRBJ2-2; 7 nucleotides align to TRBD2. V gave up 3 bases and J gave up 3 bases; unmatched junction bases: 4. Germline loops: CDR1 SEHNR, CDR2 FQNEAQ (reference sequence). The CDR3 contains 15 residues. The DNA of the CDR3 is TGTGCCAGCAGCTTCCGGGGGGTCGACACCGGGGAGCTGTTTTTT. This gives the protein CASSFRGVDTGELFF.

The chain joins TRBV7-2 to TRBJ1-6; tentative D call: TRBD1 (6 bases). Germline assignment: CDR1 SGHTA and CDR2 FQGNSA. The CDR3 length is 18 residues. V shed 0 bases and J shed 10 bases, with 22 bases lying between them. CDR3 DNA: TGTGCCAGCAGCTTAGCGTTAATGGAAGCGGGGGGCGGCTCACCCCTCCACTTT. This codes for CASSLALMEAGGGSPLHF.

This rearrangement joins TRBV29-1 to TRBJ1-5; D uncertain. Germline CDR1 SQVTM, CDR2 ANQGSEA. V was clipped by 0 bases and J by 7 bases, with 10 bases between them. The CDR3 is 13 amino acids. The CDR3 here is CSVEESLGQPQHF. CDR3 nucleotide sequence: TGCAGCGTTGAAGAAAGCCTGGGGCAGCCCCAGCATTTT.

J is TRBJ2-6 and V is TRBV7-8, with D maybe TRBD2 (7 bases). Trimming stripped 5 bases from V and 2 bases from J, with 19 bases between. This CDR3 spans 18 amino acids. CDR1 and CDR2 (germline): SGHVS, FQNEAQ. CDR3 in amino acids: CASSKEGGGPTGANVLTF. The CDR3 region has the DNA TGTGCCAGCAGCAAAGAAGGGGGGGGGCCTACTGGGGCCAACGTCCTGACTTTC.

The chain has TRBV7-9 and TRBJ1-1; 7 positions agree with TRBD1. This CDR3 has 14 amino acids. The ends lost 3 bases at V and 5 bases at J; junction bases unmatched: 6. The germline V gene encodes CDR1 SEHNR and CDR2 FQNEAQ (reference sequence). DNA of the CDR3: TGTGCCAGCAGCTTCGGACAGGTTGGGACTGAAGCTTTCTTT. This translates into CASSFGQVGTEAFF.

This sequence joins TRBV4-3 and TRBJ2-3; 12 bases match TRBD1. This CDR3 has 16 residues. Germline CDR1 is LGHNA and CDR2 is YSLEER. The junction had 7 bases not matched to a gene; V was cut back by 4 bases and J by 5 bases. CDR3 residues: CASSRGQGAAGDTQYF. The DNA of the CDR3 is TGCGCCAGCAGCCGGGGACAGGGGGCGGCCGGAGATACGCAGTATTTT.

The chain recombines TRBV7-8 with TRBJ1-2; 9 bases are shared with TRBD1. The germline V gene encodes CDR1 SGHVS and CDR2 FQNEAQ. The V gene end was trimmed by 4 bases and the J gene end by 3 bases; junction bases not matched to a gene: 6. CDR3 length: 15 amino acids. CDR3 sequence reads: CASSSLGQGYYGYTF. For the CDR3, the DNA is TGTGCCAGCAGCTCACTCGGACAGGGGTACTATGGCTACACCTTC.

The V and J genes are TRBV5-6 and TRBJ2-1, with 9 bases fitting TRBD1. Germline V gives CDR1 SGHDT, CDR2 YYEEEE. The CDR3 loop spans 13 amino acids. Germline trimming cut 5 bases from V and 8 bases from J; bases unmatched to any gene: 5. CDR3 nucleotide sequence: TGTGCCAGCAGTCGGGACAGGGAGGATGAGCAGTTCTTC. As protein: CASSRDREDEQFF.

The rearrangement links TRBV19 to TRBJ2-7; D possibly corresponds to TRBD1 (6 bases). V shed 3 bases and J shed 0 bases, with 9 bases lying between them. The germline V gene has CDR1 LNHDA and CDR2 SQIVND (reference sequence). This CDR3 is built from 14 residues. CDR3 in amino acids: CASSIGGASYEQYF. In DNA form, the CDR3 reads TGTGCCAGTAGTATTGGGGGCGCCTCCTACGAGCAGTACTTC.

The chain carries TRBV6-5 and TRBJ2-5, with D perhaps assigned TRBD1 or TRBD2 (5 bases each). The CDR3 has 11 residues. Germline V CDR1 and CDR2: MNHEY, SVGAGI. The V and J ends lost 4 bases and 14 bases respectively, with 14 bases between them. CDR3 amino acids: CASSFNRDLYF. In nucleotides, the CDR3 is TGTGCCAGCAGTTTCAACCGGGACCTCTACTTC.

V and J are TRBV5-8 and TRBJ1-5, with D possibly matching TRBD1 (5 bases). CDR1 and CDR2 (germline): SGHTS, YDEGEE. The CDR3 sequence is 14 residues long. With 5 bases removed from V and 3 bases from J, the gap between germline ends came to 12 bases. CDR3 coding DNA: TGTGCCAGCAGTCTGGACGGGACCAATCAGCCCCAGCATTTT. Its protein is CASSLDGTNQPQHF.

Details on this clone: Relative to the germline gene, one junction end is altered; a read error may explain this. This chain joins TRBV6-5 and TRBJ1-2, with D perhaps TRBD1 (6 bases). CDR1 and CDR2 (germline): MNHEY, SVGAGI. CDR3 length: 10 amino acids. The chain's CDR3 is CAQGHPPGFF. The CDR3 DNA reads as TGTGCCCAGGGACACCCTCCCGGCTTCTTC.

The chain couples TRBV4-2 to TRBJ2-3; 8 nucleotides agree with TRBD2. The CDR3 is 18 residues long. V was pared by 1 base and J by 3 bases, with 12 bases of the junction left unmatched. CDR1 is LGHNA and CDR2 is YNFKEQ in the germline V gene. The CDR3 DNA is TGTGCCAGCAGCCAAGCCCGAGCCCGGGGGGGGGAAACAGATACGCAGTATTTT. Translating gives CASSQARARGGETDTQYF.

The chain links TRBV5-6 to TRBJ1-6, with a tentative D call TRBD1 (6 bases). Germline V CDR1 and CDR2: SGHDT, YYEEEE. This CDR3 has 14 amino acids. The V end was cut by 5 bases, the J end by 9 bases, with 15 bases between. CDR3 region: CASRGASNSSPLHF. The DNA for the CDR3 is TGTGCCAGCAGGGGGGCCTCCAACTCTTCACCCCTCCACTTT.